Following are 5 T cell receptor beta chains from one sample sequenced in a study of T-cell reconstitution after alpha-beta-depleted transplantation in children. Preparation of the TCRbeta library involved a method that used unique molecular identifiers. TCRdb fed the PCR reads into MiXCR, producing one record per CDR3 protein. The sample yields under 400,000 distinct CDR3 sequences, around 20% seen once. The specimen was PBMCs, mostly from graft donor cells, collected 180 days after TCRalphabeta/CD19-depleted stem cell transplant. These receptors originate from a male patient aged 10 to 17 who had a stem cell transplant for acute lymphoblastic leukemia, so the T cells may come from the graft donor.

There are a few counts of this clonotype. The chain has TRBV2 and TRBJ1-2; D possibly corresponds to TRBD1 (6 bases). The CDR3 extends over 12 amino acids. Trimming stripped 7 bases from V and 4 bases from J, with 10 bases between. The germline V gene has CDR1 SNHLY and CDR2 FYNNEI. The CDR3 DNA reads as TGTGCCAGCACAGCAGGGGCCTATGGCTACACCTTC. This translates into CASTAGAYGYTF.

With regard to this clonotype: A much bigger clone sits one base away, suggesting this may be a read error. The chain uses TRBV18 and TRBJ1-3; 7 bases align to TRBD1. Germline CDR1 reads KGHSH; CDR2 reads LQKENI. With V trimmed by 2 bases and J by 0 bases, 1 base remained unmatched. The CDR3 contains 15 residues. The CDR3 DNA is TGTGCCAGCTCACCAAACAGGGGCTCTGGAAACACCATATATTTT. Its translation is CASSPNRGSGNTIYF.

In this sample, this clonotype turned up many times. This chain joins TRBV6-2 or TRBV6-3 and TRBJ2-1, with D hard to call. CDR3 length: 12 residues. Trimming cost V 7 bases and J 10 bases, with 14 bases left between them. In germline, CDR1 is MNHEY, CDR2 SVGEGT. Here the CDR3 reads CASKGPPREQFF. As DNA, the CDR3 is TGTGCCAGCAAGGGCCCTCCGAGAGAGCAGTTCTTC.

The V call is TRBV7-2, the J call TRBJ2-5, with unresolved D. In germline, CDR1 is SGHTA, CDR2 FQGNSA. The CDR3 sequence is 15 residues long. The V and J ends lost 3 bases and 2 bases respectively, with 13 bases between them. The chain's CDR3 is CASSFLAPGQETQYF. The CDR3 region has the DNA TGTGCCAGCAGCTTTTTAGCTCCTGGGCAAGAGACCCAGTACTTC. Variable domain in full (rest from reference TRBV7-2 and TRBJ2-5): GAGVSQSPSNKVTEKGKDVELRCDPISGHTALYWYRQSLGQGLEFLIYFQGNSAPDKSGLPSDRFSAERTGGSVSTLTIQRTQQEDSAVYLCASSFLAPGQETQYFGPGTRLLVL.

This clonotype was detected once. This chain links TRBV6-5 with TRBJ2-6; D not resolved. The germline CDR1 and CDR2 sequences are MNHEY and SVGAGI. Trimming removed 0 bases at V and 0 bases at J, with 9 bases between. CDR3 length: 17 residues. CDR3 in amino acids: CASSYSLGPSGANVLTF. The CDR3 region has the DNA TGTGCCAGCAGTTACTCGCTGGGCCCCTCTGGGGCCAACGTCCTGACTTTC.